The 9 T cell receptor beta chains reported below all come from one sample, sequenced in a study of STAT5B mutations in CD4+ large granular lymphocyte leukemia. The protocol was immunoSEQ multiplex PCR, while the TCRdb copy is restricted to in-frame clones and leaves out a portion. The table lists some 35,000 clones, 69% of them singletons. The sequencing sample was made of CD4+ T cells from blood buffy coats. The receptors shown here come from a human donor in good health.

This clone has a handful of counts. This rearrangement joins TRBV6-5 to TRBJ1-2, with 12 bases aligning to TRBD1. There are 13 residues in the CDR3. V trimming: 10 bases; J trimming: 3 bases; junction bases outside the gene matches: 3. Germline loops: CDR1 MNHEY, CDR2 SVGAGI. The CDR3 protein is CAIGDRGHYGYTF. The CDR3 DNA reads as TGTGCCATCGGGGACAGGGGGCACTATGGCTACACCTTC.

This clone was seen once. The rearrangement links TRBV11-3 to TRBJ2-3; no definite D call. The V gene lost 4 bases and the J gene lost 0 bases, with 11 bases spanning the gap. Germline assignment: CDR1 SGHNT and CDR2 YENEEA. The CDR3 consists of 15 residues. The CDR3 is CASSSAGESTDTQYF. CDR3 nucleotide sequence: TGTGCCAGCAGCTCGGCAGGCGAAAGCACAGATACGCAGTATTTT.

The chain combines TRBV6-5 with TRBJ1-3, with 9 bases identical to TRBD1. After removal of 6 bases from V and 3 bases from J, the junction contained 6 bases not matched to a gene. The CDR3 consists of 15 residues. Looked up from germline, CDR1 is MNHEY and CDR2 is SVGAGI. DNA for the CDR3: TGTGCCAGCAGGCGGACAGGGGCGGGTGGAAACACCATATATTTT. Its protein product is CASRRTGAGGNTIYF.

In its sample, this clone was seen once. The CDR3 loop reads CASPTSGEAEQFF. The CDR3 nucleotides read TGCGCCAGCCCGACTAGCGGGGAGGCTGAGCAGTTCTTC. The rearrangement uses TRBV5-1 and TRBJ2-1, with 11 bases that match TRBD2. Germline V gives CDR1 SGHRS, CDR2 YFSETQ. This CDR3 region has 13 residues. The J segment lost 9 bases and the V segment lost 7 bases, leaving 6 bases of the junction unmatched.

The chain combines TRBV7-2 with TRBJ1-6, with D maybe TRBD1 (5 bases). The germline CDR1 and CDR2 sequences are SGHTA and FQGNSA. The ends were cut back, 1 base at V and 6 bases at J, with 10 bases in the middle. This CDR3 spans 15 amino acids. CDR3 region: CASSLVAGSNSPLHF. CDR3 bases: TGTGCCAGCAGCTTAGTGGCAGGGAGTAATTCACCCCTCCACTTT.

V gene TRBV28 combines with J gene TRBJ1-5; D is unresolved. The length of the CDR3 is 14 residues. Germline-derived CDR1 and CDR2 are MDHEN and SYDVKM. Trimming took off 6 bases at V and 0 bases at J, with 9 bases between the two ends. Here the CDR3 DNA reads TGTGCCAGCAGGGGCGGTTATAGCAATCAGCCCCAGCATTTT. Protein: CASRGGYSNQPQHF.

This clone has a handful of counts. The chain joins TRBV7-9 to TRBJ1-1; 9 bases map to TRBD1. CDR1 is SEHNR and CDR2 is FQNEAQ in the germline V gene (reference sequence). V lost 2 bases, J lost 7 bases, and 11 bases stayed unmatched. This CDR3 has 16 residues. The CDR3 DNA reads TGTGCCAGCAGCTTATCGGGACAGGGTATAAGAGGTGAAGCTTTCTTT. The encoded protein is CASSLSGQGIRGEAFF.

This clone has more than one count but fewer than ten. This chain links TRBV7-2 with TRBJ2-3, with TRBD2 matching over 11 bases. Losses at the gene ends were 2 bases for V and 2 bases for J; bases not matched to a gene: 3. The length of the CDR3 is 16 residues. CDR1 is SGHTA, CDR2 FQGNSA, per germline. The CDR3 DNA follows: TGTGCCAGCAGCTTACTAGCGGGGGGTCCCACAGATACGCAGTATTTT. This gives the protein CASSLLAGGPTDTQYF.

The chain uses TRBV10-3 and TRBJ1-6, with 7 bases lining up with TRBD1. With 0 bases clipped from V and 9 bases from J, the junction kept 5 bases outside the gene matches. The CDR3 has 15 residues. The germline gives CDR1 ENHRY, CDR2 SYGVKD. This CDR3 is CAISESGGRISPLHF. The CDR3 region has the DNA TGTGCCATCAGTGAGTCAGGGGGCAGGATTTCACCCCTCCACTTT.